The clone carrying this T cell receptor beta chain was seen many times. This sample is part of a study of blood T cells in healthy people across ages. The length of the CDR3 is 16 residues. V shed 3 bases and J 4 bases; nucleotides not matched to a gene: 9. Germline loops: CDR1 SGHDN, CDR2 FVKESK. For the second PCR, which ran for roughly 6 to 11 cycles, a sample-barcoded 5' primer and a J-beta primer mix were used. Each CDR3 protein gets one entry after TCRdb re-called the 5' RACE reads with MiXCR. The sample contains hundreds of thousands of distinct CDR3 sequences, roughly 26% of which appear only once.

The gene calls are TRBV14 and TRBJ2-4; TRBD1 matches 7 bases. The clonotype comes from a woman older than 75 in good health. The specimen was blood. CDR3 DNA: TGTGCCAGCAGCCAGGGGACAGTCGTTGGGAAAAACATTCAGTACTTC. Its protein product is CASSQGTVVGKNIQYF.